The rows below give T cell receptor beta chains drawn from one sample of a study of identical twins. A single record per CDR3 protein comes from TCRdb applying MiXCR to the 5' RACE reads. The data contain about 700,000 distinct CDR3 sequences, around 6% of them singletons. Material: naive T cells sorted from blood. These receptors were collected from a man aged 18 to 29 in good health. CDR3s include the opening cysteine and the closing phenylalanine or tryptophan. Each record gives: CDR3 DNA, CDR3 protein, V gene, J gene, clone size, D gene. The D gene is left open where the match is weak. Where a row states a size, it is once, few, many or the class of an expanded clone; other rows omit it.

cdr3_nt: TGCAGTGCTAGCCCCACGAACAGCAGGGAGACCCAGTACTTC; cdr3_aa: CSASPTNSRETQYF; v_call: TRBV20-1; j_call: TRBJ2-5; clone_size: many; d_call: NA
cdr3_nt: TGTGCCAGCGGATCGCCTGACCGGACAGGGTCCTACGAGCAGTACTTC; cdr3_aa: CASGSPDRTGSYEQYF; v_call: TRBV12-3/TRBV12-4; j_call: TRBJ2-7; clone_size: NA; d_call: TRBD1
cdr3_nt: TGTGCCAGCTCACCTCTCCTAGCGGGAGATATACTAGGCAATGAGCAGTTCTTC; cdr3_aa: CASSPLLAGDILGNEQFF; v_call: TRBV18; j_call: TRBJ2-1; clone_size: few; d_call: TRBD2
cdr3_nt: TGCAGCGCGATGAGGGTTGGTGTGGGAGAGACCCAGTACTTC; cdr3_aa: CSAMRVGVGETQYF; v_call: TRBV20-1; j_call: TRBJ2-5; clone_size: few; d_call: NA
cdr3_nt: TGTGCCAGCAGTTTGACTAGCGGGGACCTAACAGATACGCAGTATTTT; cdr3_aa: CASSLTSGDLTDTQYF; v_call: TRBV27; j_call: TRBJ2-3; clone_size: few; d_call: TRBD2
cdr3_nt: TGTGCCAGCAGCTTTTGGGGGGACTATAGCACAGATACGCAGTATTTT; cdr3_aa: CASSFWGDYSTDTQYF; v_call: TRBV25-1; j_call: TRBJ2-3; clone_size: many; d_call: TRBD2
cdr3_nt: TGTGCCGCGGCTAGCGAAACCTACAATGAGCAGTTCTTC; cdr3_aa: CAAASETYNEQFF; v_call: TRBV10-3; j_call: TRBJ2-1; clone_size: few; d_call: NA
cdr3_nt: TGTGCCACTAAGCTGCAGACCGCGGCGACGAAGGCTTACAATGAGCAGTTCTTC; cdr3_aa: CATKLQTAATKAYNEQFF; v_call: TRBV15; j_call: TRBJ2-1; clone_size: many; d_call: NA
cdr3_nt: TGTGCCAGCAGTTTCGCGGTTTCACCCCTCCACTTT; cdr3_aa: CASSFAVSPLHF; v_call: TRBV12-3/TRBV12-4; j_call: TRBJ1-6; clone_size: many; d_call: NA
cdr3_nt: TGTGCCATCAGTGGGACAGGAATCTACGCGCAGTATTTT; cdr3_aa: CAISGTGIYAQYF; v_call: TRBV10-3; j_call: TRBJ2-3; clone_size: many; d_call: TRBD1
cdr3_nt: TGCAGCGTTGATCCTAGCGGGAGTGGTACCGGGGAGCTGTTTTTT; cdr3_aa: CSVDPSGSGTGELFF; v_call: TRBV29-1; j_call: TRBJ2-2; clone_size: many; d_call: TRBD2
cdr3_nt: TGTGCCAGCAAATCCCTCGGGGAGACCCAGTACTTC; cdr3_aa: CASKSLGETQYF; v_call: TRBV7-9; j_call: TRBJ2-5; clone_size: NA; d_call: NA
cdr3_nt: TGTGCCAGCAGACCCCTCCACCCGCAAGAGACCCAGTACTTC; cdr3_aa: CASRPLHPQETQYF; v_call: TRBV6-1; j_call: TRBJ2-5; clone_size: many; d_call: NA
cdr3_nt: TGCAGCGTTGGGGACTACGAGCAGTACTTC; cdr3_aa: CSVGDYEQYF; v_call: TRBV29-1; j_call: TRBJ2-7; clone_size: many; d_call: NA